This T cell receptor (beta chain) was recorded in a study of shared clonotypes between healthy human individuals. Study-wide results and caveats: Clonotypes not shared had lower generation probabilities than those common to all four donors. Blood alone was sampled, and tissue repertoires likely differ. Naive subsets tended to show greater estimated richness than memory subsets.

On this clone itself: Its specificity is unknown.

There are 13 residues in the CDR3. Trimming removed 6 bases from V and 3 bases from J, with 12 bases in between. Germline values: CDR1 SQVTM, CDR2 ANQGSEA. Original data processing: In the immunoSEQ data, sequences were junction-only and lacked quality scores, so filtering differed. Clones were sequenced by immunoSEQ multiplex PCR, and TCRdb holds only the in-frame ones, with some missing. V and J calls and clone size are those listed in that table; D and trimming were worked out from the DNA. Of some 2 million clones listed, approximately 95% are singletons. Terminally differentiated effector memory CD45RA+ cells were left out of the naive CD8 fraction, which was CD45RO-negative and positively selected for CCR7.

The receptor was isolated from a man in his late teens or twenties in good health. Sequenced sample: naive CD8+ T cells sorted from blood. The rearrangement joins TRBV29-1 to TRBJ2-4; the D gene is possibly TRBD2 (6 bases). The CDR3 DNA sequence: TGCAGCGTGGTGTGGGGAGGCAAAAACATTCAGTACTTC. Translated, it gives CSVVWGGKNIQYF.